A single sample is the source of the 22 T cell receptor beta chains below, sequenced in a study of shared clonotypes between healthy human individuals. Assay: immunoSEQ multiplex PCR; the TCRdb copy retains only in-frame clones and omits some. The data hold hundreds of thousands of clones, with roughly 83% observed a single time. Sequenced material: PBMCs. These receptors all come from a woman between 40 and 50 years old in good health. Some clones in this sample may be carry-over from other donors' samples.

This chain's CDR3 is CASRLGGTSGIPYF. The CDR3 bases are TGTGCCAGCAGGCTAGGGGGGACTAGCGGGATTCCGTACTTC. The V and J genes are TRBV28 and TRBJ2-5, with 13 positions matching TRBD2. V lost 6 bases to trimming and J lost 13 bases; unmatched junction nucleotides: 11. CDR1 and CDR2 from the germline V gene are MDHEN and SYDVKM. This CDR3 is built from 14 residues.

J is TRBJ2-7 and V is TRBV5-4; D is unresolved. CDR1 is SGHNT, CDR2 YYREEE, per germline (reference sequence). Trimming stripped 1 base from V and 4 bases from J, with 9 bases between. CDR3 length: 13 amino acids. CDR3 nucleotides: TGTGCCAGCAGCTTGTCGGGCATATACGAGCAGTACTTC. Residues: CASSLSGIYEQYF.

This clone was seen a single time. This chain links TRBV7-8 with TRBJ2-7, with 9 positions matching TRBD2. This CDR3 comprises 16 residues. In germline, CDR1 is SGHVS, CDR2 FQNEAQ. The V gene end was trimmed by 1 base and the J gene end by 3 bases; junction bases not matched to a gene: 7. The CDR3 protein is CASSLGRGTSFYEQYF. The CDR3 DNA sequence: TGTGCCAGCAGCTTAGGGAGGGGGACTAGCTTCTACGAGCAGTACTTC.

The chain has TRBV7-3 and TRBJ2-2; D gene uncertain. The V end was cut by 2 bases, the J end by 6 bases, with 10 bases between. The CDR3 runs to 14 residues. CDR1 is SGHTA and CDR2 is FQGTGA in the germline V gene. DNA of the CDR3: TGTGCCAGCAGCTTATGGACCGAGGCCGGGGAGCTGTTTTTT. Translation: CASSLWTEAGELFF.

The chain combines TRBV11-2 with TRBJ2-1; tentative D call: TRBD2 (6 bases). This CDR3 region has 14 residues. CDR1 is SGHAT, CDR2 FQNNGV, per germline. The V end was cut by 5 bases, the J end by 5 bases, with 13 bases between. CDR3 amino acids: CASSPSGPHNEQFF. The CDR3 DNA reads TGTGCCAGCAGCCCCAGCGGGCCTCACAATGAGCAGTTCTTC.

J is TRBJ2-1 and V is TRBV5-4, with 10 bases identical to TRBD2. CDR3 size: 15 residues. Germline trimming cut 4 bases from V and 4 bases from J; bases unmatched to any gene: 5. CDR1 is SGHNT and CDR2 is YYREEE in the germline V gene (reference sequence). DNA for the CDR3: TGTGCCAGCAGCCTAGCTAGCGGGGGATACAATGAGCAGTTCTTC. This gives the protein CASSLASGGYNEQFF.

The rearrangement joins TRBV7-8 to TRBJ2-3, with no clear D. V was trimmed by 5 bases and J by 4 bases, leaving 16 bases between them. The germline V gene encodes CDR1 SGHVS and CDR2 FQNEAQ. This CDR3 spans 15 amino acids. The CDR3 DNA reads as TGTGCCAGCAGCCCGGAGCTCCAGGCCGCAGATACGCAGTATTTT. Encoded protein: CASSPELQAADTQYF.

V usage is TRBV15 and J usage is TRBJ1-6; 10 bases fit TRBD1. The germline CDR1 and CDR2 sequences are LNHNV and YYDKDF (reference sequence). The CDR3 has 17 amino acids. The trim removed 4 bases at V and 5 bases at J, leaving 8 bases unmatched. CDR3 coding DNA: TGTGCCACCAGCACCCCCCCGGGACAGGGGAATAATTCACCCCTCCACTTT. Translated, it gives CATSTPPGQGNNSPLHF.

This clone was observed a single time. The rearrangement joins TRBV29-1 to TRBJ1-3; TRBD1 matches at 9 bases. In germline, CDR1 is SQVTM, CDR2 ANQGSEA. The J segment lost 2 bases and the V segment lost 1 base, leaving 9 bases of the junction unmatched. The CDR3 has 17 amino acids. CDR3: CSVEVPLGQGTGNTIYF. CDR3 in DNA: TGCAGCGTTGAAGTCCCACTGGGACAGGGAACTGGAAACACCATATATTTT.

J is TRBJ2-7 and V is TRBV21-1; the table assigns TRBD2, which was not confirmed against the DNA. TRBV21-1 counts as a pseudogene. The CDR3 length is 17 residues. This chain's CDR3 is CASNPGAVLSGLYEQYF. The CDR3 DNA sequence: TGTGCCAGCAACCCTGGAGCAGTGTTATCGGGACTTTACGAGCAGTACTTC.

This clone was picked up one time. The rearrangement joins TRBV29-1 to TRBJ2-5; 8 nucleotides agree with TRBD1. The J call may be wrong; the DNA end is better matched by TRBJ2-7. Germline V gives CDR1 SQVTM, CDR2 ANQGSEA. This CDR3 spans 13 amino acids. The CDR3 DNA follows: TGCAGCGCCGGGACAGGAGAGCCCTACGAGCAGTACTTC. Protein product: CSAGTGEPYEQYF.

The chain has TRBV11-3 and TRBJ2-1; 10 bases map to TRBD2. The CDR3 loop spans 15 amino acids. The trim removed 2 bases at V and 8 bases at J, leaving 6 bases unmatched. Germline V gives CDR1 SGHNT, CDR2 YENEEA. The CDR3 here is CASSLSSGSLYEQFF. Written as DNA, the CDR3 is TGTGCCAGCAGCTTATCTAGCGGGAGTTTATATGAGCAGTTCTTC.

V and J are TRBV9 and TRBJ2-2, with 15 bases aligning to TRBD2. V shed 2 bases, J shed 5 bases, and the junction held 4 bases outside the gene matches. Germline loops: CDR1 SGDLS, CDR2 YYNGEE. The CDR3 has 17 amino acids. CDR3 coding DNA: TGTGCCAGCAGCGTCGGACTAGCGGGAGGGGGGACCGGGGAGCTGTTTTTT. Translated: CASSVGLAGGGTGELFF.

The rearrangement joins TRBV11-2 to TRBJ1-1, with 8 bases fitting TRBD1. V lost 5 bases and J lost 0; bases outside the gene matches: 5. The CDR3 covers 15 residues. Germline values: CDR1 SGHAT, CDR2 FQNNGV. CDR3 coding DNA: TGTGCCAGCAGCCGTTGGGGACAGGTGAACACTGAAGCTTTCTTT. As protein: CASSRWGQVNTEAFF.

Only one count was recorded for this clone. The gene calls are TRBV19 and TRBJ1-1; possibly TRBD1 for D (5 bases). V lost 3 bases to trimming and J lost 10 bases, with 18 bases between them. CDR3 size: 14 residues. Germline assignment: CDR1 LNHDA and CDR2 SQIVND (reference sequence). DNA of the CDR3: TGTGCCAGTAGTATTGACAGCCCCCCGGGGTCAGCTTTCTTT. Its protein product is CASSIDSPPGSAFF.

This clone was counted once. It is unclear where the CDR3 begins or ends on the DNA, so no DNA is shown, and the CDR3 is as TCRdb lists it. The rearrangement links TRBV23-1 to TRBJ2-7; the tabulated D call, TRBD2, remains unverified against the DNA. TRBV23-1 carries the ORF label, with uncertain function. The length of the CDR3 is 12 amino acids, counting both ends. The CDR3 is CASVRRAYEQYF.

This clone was seen once. The chain uses TRBV30 and TRBJ2-4; no clear D. Trimming shortened V by 1 base and J by 0 bases, and 10 bases separated the two germline ends. The CDR3 extends over 15 amino acids. Germline V gene data show CDR1 as GTSNPN and CDR2 as SVGIG (reference sequence). As DNA, the CDR3 is TGTGCCTGGAGTGGACGGATACTAGCCAAAAACATTCAGTACTTC. Translation gives CAWSGRILAKNIQYF.

The chain employs TRBV27 and TRBJ2-1; 10 bases match TRBD2. Germline V gives CDR1 MNHEY, CDR2 SMNVEV (reference sequence). CDR3 length equals 14 residues. The J segment lost 7 bases and the V segment lost 3 bases, leaving 3 bases of the junction unmatched. The CDR3 DNA reads TGTGCCAGCAGTTTGCTAGCGGGAGCAAATGAGCAGTTCTTC. This gives the protein CASSLLAGANEQFF.

Concerning this clone itself: This same CDR3 is encoded by further DNA sequences in the sample. CDR3 sequence: CASSEQGGGNTIYF. CDR3 nucleotide sequence: TGTGCCAGCAGTGAACAGGGGGGTGGAAACACCATATATTTT. The chain uses TRBV6-1 and TRBJ1-3, with TRBD1 matching over 7 bases. V gave up 2 bases and J gave up 3 bases; unmatched junction bases: 1. The CDR3 runs 14 residues. The germline V gene encodes CDR1 MNHNS and CDR2 SASEGT.

This chain joins TRBV16 and TRBJ2-7, with TRBD2 as a possible D gene (7 bases). The length of the CDR3 is 16 residues. Per germline, CDR1 KGHSY and CDR2 FQNENV. V gave up 3 bases and J gave up 4 bases, with 19 bases separating them. In DNA form, the CDR3 reads TGTGCCAGCAGCCATCCCCCCCGGGGGGCAGTGTACGAGCAGTACTTC. Amino acid sequence: CASSHPPRGAVYEQYF.

The V and J genes are TRBV13 and TRBJ2-5; 10 bases agree with TRBD2. CDR3 size: 16 residues. Germline CDR1 reads PRHDT; CDR2 reads FYEKMQ (reference sequence). J was trimmed by 2 bases and V by 7 bases; bases with no gene match: 10. The CDR3 region has the DNA TGTGCCAGCACCACTACTAGCGGGACGATACAAGAGACCCAGTACTTC. Translation gives CASTTTSGTIQETQYF.

V and J are TRBV10-3 and TRBJ1-3; D gene unclear. The CDR3 length is 15 residues. V lost 6 bases and J 0 bases, leaving 12 bases between the germline ends. CDR1 is ENHRY, CDR2 SYGVKD, per germline. CDR3 sequence (DNA): TGTGCCATCAGCGCTCCGCAGAGCTCTGGAAACACCATATATTTT. It codes for CAISAPQSSGNTIYF.